The 21 T cell receptor beta chains in this list originate from one sample, sequenced in a study of human T cells and chemical hapten exposure. TCRdb used MiXCR to reprocess the RACE reads, holding one entry per CDR3 protein. The data contain about 140,000 distinct CDR3 sequences, approximately 10% of them seen just once; the ten biggest clones take up approximately 1.3%. Time point: patch test 2, 6 weeks after DPC sensitization. Treatment reported: therapeutic diphenylcyclopropenone sensitization with weekly scalp DPC. The sample was whole blood, taken in connection with sensitization to the hapten diphenylcyclopropenone (DPC). Every receptor here comes from a woman between 50 and 59 years old with alopecia areata. Some clones in this sample may be carry-over from other donors' samples.

This chain uses TRBV11-2 with TRBJ2-2, with D hard to call. Germline CDR1 SGHAT, CDR2 FQNNGV. V dropped 2 bases and J dropped 4 bases, with 8 bases sitting between them. This CDR3 has 14 amino acids. DNA of the CDR3: TGTGCCAGCAGCTTAAACACACGCACCGGGGAGCTGTTTTTT. Translating it yields CASSLNTRTGELFF.

The chain uses TRBV18 and TRBJ2-5; D unclear. The ends were cut back, 6 bases at V and 2 bases at J, with 13 bases in the middle. CDR3 length: 14 amino acids. Germline V gene sequence: CDR1 KGHSH, CDR2 LQKENI. The CDR3 region is CASSHPAAQETQYF. Here the CDR3 DNA reads TGTGCCAGCTCCCATCCGGCGGCGCAAGAGACCCAGTACTTC.

The V call is TRBV6-2 or TRBV6-3, the J call TRBJ2-1, with TRBD2 matching 14 bases. Germline V lookup: CDR1 MNHEY, CDR2 SVGEGT. With V trimmed by 6 bases and J by 6 bases, 7 bases remained unmatched. The CDR3 contains 16 residues. The CDR3 DNA reads TGTGCCAGCAGACGACTAGCGGGAGGGCGGGCCAATGAGCAGTTCTTC. Translation: CASRRLAGGRANEQFF.

This clonotype was picked up a small number of times. V is TRBV29-1 and J is TRBJ1-1, with 7 bases that match TRBD1. Germline trimming cut 5 bases from V and 0 bases from J; bases unmatched to any gene: 3. The CDR3 has 13 amino acids. The germline V gene encodes CDR1 SQVTM and CDR2 ANQGSEA. The CDR3 DNA follows: TGCAGCGTTTCGACAGGGATGAACACTGAAGCTTTCTTT. Its protein product is CSVSTGMNTEAFF.

A few counts support this clonotype. The chain combines TRBV7-6 with TRBJ2-1; the D gene is possibly TRBD2 (5 bases). CDR3 size: 16 residues. Germline loops: CDR1 SGHVS, CDR2 FNYEAQ. Trimming removed 1 base from V and 5 bases from J, with 15 bases in between. The CDR3: CASSLGSGSSHNEQFF. In DNA form, the CDR3 reads TGTGCCAGCAGCTTAGGAAGTGGGAGTAGCCACAATGAGCAGTTCTTC. Combining the CDR3 with reference TRBV7-6 and TRBJ2-1 gives the whole variable domain GAGVSQSPRYKVTKRGQDVALRCDPISGHVSLYWYRQALGQGPEFLTYFNYEAQQDKSGLPNDRFSAERPEGSISTLTIQRTEQRDSAMYRCASSLGSGSSHNEQFFGPGTRLTVL.

There are many counts of this clonotype. The chain is built from TRBV28 and TRBJ2-6; TRBD1 aligns across 7 bases. The V segment lost 4 bases and the J segment 0 bases; nucleotides outside the gene matches: 9. Per germline, CDR1 MDHEN and CDR2 SYDVKM. The CDR3 has 18 residues. In DNA, the CDR3 is TGTGCCAGCAGTTCCGGACAGGCATTACTCTCTGGGGCCAACGTCCTGACTTTC. Translation gives CASSSGQALLSGANVLTF. Full variable domain (missing parts from reference TRBV28 and TRBJ2-6): DVKVTQSSRYLVKRTGEKVFLECVQDMDHENMFWYRQDPGLGLRLIYFSYDVKMKEKGDIPEGYSVSREKKERFSLILESASTNQTSMYLCASSSGQALLSGANVLTFGAGSRLTVL.

This clonotype came up many times. V is TRBV9 and J is TRBJ2-2; no clear D. CDR1 and CDR2 from the germline V gene are SGDLS and YYNGEE. The CDR3 length is 12 residues. V lost 4 bases, J lost 7 bases, and 8 bases lay in between. The CDR3 coding sequence is TGTGCCAGCAGCCCGGAGTTCGGGGAGCTGTTTTTT. It encodes CASSPEFGELFF.

DNA for the CDR3: TGTGCCAGCAGTTTGGAGGGGAGGGGAGCTTTCTTT. Its translation: CASSLEGRGAFF. This sequence joins TRBV12-3 or TRBV12-4 and TRBJ1-1; TRBD1 is a possible D gene (5 bases). This CDR3 is built from 12 residues. The V end was cut by 3 bases, the J end by 10 bases, with 12 bases between.

This clonotype was recorded a few times. The chain is built from TRBV27 and TRBJ1-6; 11 nucleotides match TRBD1. Per the germline V gene, CDR1 is MNHEY and CDR2 is SMNVEV (reference sequence). Trimming cost V 5 bases and J 15 bases; bases outside gene matches: 9. CDR3 length equals 14 residues. CDR3 sequence reads: CASSMDRGRKDLHF. DNA for the CDR3: TGTGCCAGCAGTATGGACAGGGGGCGCAAGGACCTCCACTTT.

In this sample, this clonotype turned up many times. V and J are TRBV25-1 and TRBJ1-1; D unclear. Germline V lookup: CDR1 MGHDK, CDR2 SYGVNS. This CDR3 is 14 amino acids long. Trimming removed 3 bases from V and 10 bases from J, with 18 bases in between. For the CDR3, the DNA is TGTGCCAGCAGTGATACCTCGGTTCCCCGGCGAGCTTTCTTT. Its translation: CASSDTSVPRRAFF. Together with reference TRBV25-1 and TRBJ1-1, the CDR3 gives the full variable domain: EADIYQTPRYLVIGTGKKITLECSQTMGHDKMYWYQQDPGMELHLIHYSYGVNSTEKGDLSSESTVSRIRTEHFPLTLESARPSHTSQYLCASSDTSVPRRAFFGQGTRLTVV.

This clonotype showed up many times. The chain recombines TRBV4-1 with TRBJ2-2; 7 nucleotides line up with TRBD1. The CDR3 loop spans 18 amino acids. CDR1 MGHRA and CDR2 YSYEKL come from the germline V gene. The J segment lost 3 bases and the V segment lost 2 bases, leaving 12 bases of the junction unmatched. CDR3 loop: CASSQTDMTGIDTGELFF. CDR3 sequence (DNA): TGCGCCAGCAGCCAAACCGATATGACAGGGATCGACACCGGGGAGCTGTTTTTT.

This clonotype has just a few counts. The CDR3 region is CASSLRSGRGYSPLHF. CDR3 coding DNA: TGTGCCAGCAGCCTCCGCTCAGGACGGGGGTATTCACCCCTCCACTTT. The chain employs TRBV3-1 and TRBJ1-6; D might be TRBD1 (5 bases). CDR3 length: 16 residues. The germline V gene encodes CDR1 LGHDT and CDR2 YNNKEL (reference sequence). Trimming removed 4 bases at V and 8 bases at J, with 18 bases between.

For the CDR3, the DNA is TGTGCCAGCAGTTTAGGGACAGGGGTAAACATTCAGTACTTC. Its protein is CASSLGTGVNIQYF. The V gene is TRBV12-3 or TRBV12-4, the J gene TRBJ2-4, with 9 bases lining up with TRBD1. Unmatched junction bases numbered 1, after V lost 1 base and J lost 6 bases. This CDR3 has 14 amino acids.

The chain has TRBV4-3 and TRBJ2-3, with D unclear. The CDR3 contains 16 residues. Germline V lookup: CDR1 LGHNA, CDR2 YSLEER. Trimming pared 3 bases from V and 2 bases from J, leaving 15 bases between. The CDR3 here is CASSQSPGSATDTQYF. CDR3 in DNA: TGCGCCAGCAGCCAGTCCCCGGGTAGTGCCACAGATACGCAGTATTTT.

This clonotype was recorded a few times. V gene TRBV25-1 combines with J gene TRBJ2-7, with a possible D match to TRBD1 (5 bases). V was trimmed by 6 bases and J by 6 bases, leaving 15 bases between them. This CDR3 comprises 13 residues. Germline lookup yields CDR1 MGHDK and CDR2 SYGVNS. CDR3 amino acids: CASRGAQRGEQYF. Written as DNA, the CDR3 is TGTGCCAGCAGAGGGGCCCAACGAGGCGAGCAGTACTTC.

This clonotype was observed a handful of times. The J gene is TRBJ2-7, the V gene TRBV4-3; D could derive from TRBD1 or TRBD2 (5 bases each). This CDR3 has 14 amino acids. Germline assignment: CDR1 LGHNA and CDR2 YSLEER. Trimming removed 3 bases from V and 0 bases from J, with 9 bases in between. CDR3 amino acids: CASSQGVFSYEQYF. The CDR3 bases are TGCGCCAGCAGCCAGGGGGTATTCTCCTACGAGCAGTACTTC.

This chain links TRBV28 with TRBJ2-7; 10 bases align to TRBD2. The CDR3 loop spans 15 amino acids. Germline trimming cut 1 base from V and 5 bases from J; bases unmatched to any gene: 5. Germline lookup yields CDR1 MDHEN and CDR2 SYDVKM. The CDR3 DNA sequence: TGTGCCAGCAGTTTATACGCTAGCGGGAGAAACGAGCAGTACTTC. Encoded protein: CASSLYASGRNEQYF.

This clonotype was found a few times. The chain joins TRBV29-1 to TRBJ2-5, with D maybe TRBD2 (7 bases). The V gene's germline CDR1 is SQVTM and CDR2 ANQGSEA. The V gene lost 7 bases and the J gene lost 3 bases, with 12 bases spanning the gap. The length of the CDR3 is 12 residues. Written as DNA, the CDR3 is TGCAGCGCCGAGCGGGACAAAGAGACCCAGTACTTC. Residues: CSAERDKETQYF.

This clonotype was counted only a few times. The chain joins TRBV20-1 to TRBJ2-7; 7 bases match TRBD2. Germline lookup yields CDR1 DFQATT and CDR2 SNEGSKA (reference sequence). V shed 3 bases, J shed 4 bases, and the junction held 9 bases outside the gene matches. This CDR3 is built from 14 residues. Here the CDR3 DNA reads TGCAGTGCTAGGAGCGGGACCAAACCTTACGAGCAGTACTTC. As protein: CSARSGTKPYEQYF.

The rearrangement links TRBV18 to TRBJ1-1; no firm D call. The CDR3 loop spans 14 amino acids. The V gene lost 1 base and the J gene lost 3 bases, with 9 bases spanning the gap. Germline CDR1 is KGHSH and CDR2 is LQKENI. As DNA, the CDR3 is TGTGCCAGCTCACCACTAGGGTCGGACACTGAAGCTTTCTTT. It yields the protein CASSPLGSDTEAFF.

In this sample, this clonotype turned up a few times. The gene calls are TRBV29-1 and TRBJ1-1, with 10 bases identical to TRBD1. Germline values: CDR1 SQVTM, CDR2 ANQGSEA. Germline trimming cut 6 bases from V and 1 base from J; bases unmatched to any gene: 5. The CDR3 loop spans 14 amino acids. The CDR3 loop is CSVGQGVGNTEAFF. Written as DNA, the CDR3 is TGCAGCGTCGGACAGGGGGTCGGGAACACTGAAGCTTTCTTT. Drawing the rest from reference TRBV29-1 and TRBJ1-1, the complete variable domain is SAVISQKPSRDICQRGTSLTIQCQVDSQVTMMFWYRQQPGQSLTLIATANQGSEATYESGFVIDKFPISRPNLTFSTLTVSNMSPEDSSIYLCSVGQGVGNTEAFFGQGTRLTVV.